Following are 9 T cell receptor beta chains from one sample sequenced in a study of OX40 agonist ivuxolimab in advanced cancers. Sequencing used immunoSEQ multiplex PCR; TCRdb keeps in-frame clones, though not all of them. The sample lists about 56,000 clones; around 90% were seen once. Material: CD4+ or CD8+ T cells sorted from blood, obtained in a trial of the OX40 agonist ivuxolimab. These receptor sequences come from an adult with an advanced solid tumor such as melanoma, head and neck, liver or kidney cancer.

V gene TRBV7-6 combines with J gene TRBJ2-7; unclear D gene. The CDR3 has 14 amino acids. Between the trimmed V and J ends, which lost 3 bases and 0 bases, there was a span of 9 bases. The germline CDR1 and CDR2 sequences are SGHVS and FNYEAQ. The CDR3 spells CASSFSSSSYEQYF. The CDR3 bases are TGTGCCAGCAGCTTTAGCAGTAGCTCCTACGAGCAGTACTTC.

This clone appeared a single time. The chain joins TRBV29-1 to TRBJ2-7; TRBD1 agrees at 7 bases. The CDR3 has 12 amino acids. Germline assignment: CDR1 SQVTM and CDR2 ANQGSEA. The CDR3: CGASGQNYEQYF. The CDR3 nucleotides read TGCGGCGCCTCGGGACAGAACTACGAGCAGTACTTC.

This sequence joins TRBV4-1 and TRBJ2-7; 7 bases are shared with TRBD2. From germline, CDR1 is MGHRA and CDR2 YSYEKL. The CDR3 is 14 amino acids. V shed 1 base and J 3 bases; nucleotides not matched to a gene: 3. CDR3 nucleotides: TGCGCCAGCAGCCAAGGCCTAGCGGACTACGAGCAGTACTTC. Residues: CASSQGLADYEQYF.

The sample holds one count of this clone. This chain connects TRBV9 to TRBJ2-1; D might be TRBD2 (5 bases). Trimming left V 3 bases short and J 9 bases short, with 10 bases between. The CDR3 totals 12 residues. Germline CDR1 and CDR2: SGDLS and YYNGEE. The CDR3 coding sequence is TGTGCCAGCAGCGGCGGGTACGCTGAGCAGTTCTTC. Translation gives CASSGGYAEQFF.

This clone was detected once. The V call is TRBV11-2, the J call TRBJ1-6; possibly TRBD1 for D (6 bases). V was trimmed by 1 base and J by 6 bases, leaving 13 bases between them. CDR1 SGHAT and CDR2 FQNNGV come from the germline V gene. The CDR3 covers 16 residues. CDR3 in DNA: TGTGCCAGCAGCTTAGTAGCGGGGGCGATTAATTCACCCCTCCACTTT. As protein: CASSLVAGAINSPLHF.

The V call is TRBV28, the J call TRBJ2-2, with D unclear. CDR3 length equals 14 residues. Trimming left V 7 bases short and J 5 bases short, with 14 bases between. Germline lookup yields CDR1 MDHEN and CDR2 SYDVKM. The DNA for the CDR3 is TGTGCCAGCAAGGGTGTTACTATTACCGGGGAGCTGTTTTTT. It specifies CASKGVTITGELFF.

This clone was counted once. The chain recombines TRBV4-1 with TRBJ2-7; TRBD2 is a possible D gene (6 bases). Trimming stripped 1 base from V and 0 bases from J, with 13 bases between. There are 16 residues in the CDR3. Germline V gene sequence: CDR1 MGHRA, CDR2 YSYEKL. DNA of the CDR3: TGCGCCAGCAGCCAAGGTGGCGGGGCGGACTCCTACGAGCAGTACTTC. Protein sequence: CASSQGGGADSYEQYF.

The genes are TRBV19 and TRBJ1-5, with a weak D call TRBD1 (6 bases). V was cut by 1 base and J by 7 bases, with 14 bases left in between. The CDR3 length is 15 residues. Germline V lookup: CDR1 LNHDA, CDR2 SQIVND (reference sequence). The CDR3 reads CASSIGQGIGQPQHF. The CDR3 nucleotides read TGTGCCAGTAGTATAGGTCAGGGGATAGGACAGCCCCAGCATTTT.

The chain couples TRBV7-8 to TRBJ2-7, with 9 bases fitting TRBD1. Per the germline V gene, CDR1 is SGHVS and CDR2 is FQNEAQ. The CDR3 extends over 14 amino acids. The ends lost 5 bases at V and 11 bases at J; junction bases unmatched: 13. CDR3 amino acids: CASSGSGTGSVKYF. The CDR3 nucleotides read TGTGCCAGCAGCGGTAGTGGGACAGGGTCAGTTAAGTACTTC.